This T cell receptor beta chain was observed in a study of blood T cell repertoires in COVID-19. Assay used: immunoSEQ multiplex PCR; TCRdb lists only in-frame clones, some missing. The sample carries about 140,000 clones, just over 85% recorded once. The CDR3 length is 15 residues. In germline, CDR1 is MGHRA, CDR2 YSYEKL. The V end lost 1 base, the J end lost 4 bases, and 11 bases lay between the germline ends. The V and J genes are TRBV4-1 and TRBJ2-1, with TRBD2 as a possible D gene (6 bases). Sample: peripheral blood. The TCR comes from a woman aged 60-75 years with acute or convalescent COVID-19. As DNA, the CDR3 is TGCGCCAGCAGCCAAGCATTGGGACTTTACAATGAGCAGTTCTTC. Translated, it gives CASSQALGLYNEQFF.